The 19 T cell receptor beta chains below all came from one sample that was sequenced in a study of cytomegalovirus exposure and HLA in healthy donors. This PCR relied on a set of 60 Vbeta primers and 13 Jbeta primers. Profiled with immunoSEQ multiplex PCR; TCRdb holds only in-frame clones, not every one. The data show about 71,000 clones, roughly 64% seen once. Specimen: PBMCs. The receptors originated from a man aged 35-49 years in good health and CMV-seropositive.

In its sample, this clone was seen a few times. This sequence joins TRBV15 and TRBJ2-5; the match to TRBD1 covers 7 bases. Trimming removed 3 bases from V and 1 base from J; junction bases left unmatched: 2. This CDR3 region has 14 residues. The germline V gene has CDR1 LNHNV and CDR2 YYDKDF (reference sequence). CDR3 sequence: CATSSRDSQETQYF. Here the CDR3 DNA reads TGTGCCACCAGCAGCCGGGACAGCCAAGAGACCCAGTACTTC.

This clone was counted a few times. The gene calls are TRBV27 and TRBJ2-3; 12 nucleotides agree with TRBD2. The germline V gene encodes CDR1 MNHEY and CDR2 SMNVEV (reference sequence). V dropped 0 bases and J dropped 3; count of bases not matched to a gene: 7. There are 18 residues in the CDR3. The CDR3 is CASSLSILAGGGTDTQYF. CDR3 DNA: TGTGCCAGCAGTTTATCGATTCTAGCGGGAGGGGGTACAGATACGCAGTATTTT.

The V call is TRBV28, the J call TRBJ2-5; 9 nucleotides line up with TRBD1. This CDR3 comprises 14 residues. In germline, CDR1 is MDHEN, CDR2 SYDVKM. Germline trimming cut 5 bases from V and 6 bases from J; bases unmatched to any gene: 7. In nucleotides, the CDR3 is TGTGCCAGCAGTGCCCCCGGGACAGGGAAGACCCAGTACTTC. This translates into CASSAPGTGKTQYF.

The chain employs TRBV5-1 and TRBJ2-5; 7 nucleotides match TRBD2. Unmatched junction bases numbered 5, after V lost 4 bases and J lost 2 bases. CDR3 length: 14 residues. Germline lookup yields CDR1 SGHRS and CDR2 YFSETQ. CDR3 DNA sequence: TGCGCCAGCAGCGTCCGGGGGGAACAAGAGACCCAGTACTTC. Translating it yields CASSVRGEQETQYF.

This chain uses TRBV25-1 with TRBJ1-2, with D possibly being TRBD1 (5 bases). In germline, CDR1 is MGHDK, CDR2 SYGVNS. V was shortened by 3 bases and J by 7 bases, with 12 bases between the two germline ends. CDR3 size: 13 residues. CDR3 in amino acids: CASSDHRSGGYTF. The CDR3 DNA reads TGTGCCAGCAGTGACCACAGGAGTGGTGGCTACACCTTC.

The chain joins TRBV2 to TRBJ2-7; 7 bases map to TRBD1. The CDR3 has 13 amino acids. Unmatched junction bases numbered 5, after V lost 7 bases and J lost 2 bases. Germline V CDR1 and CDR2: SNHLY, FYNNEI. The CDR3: CASISGQPYEQYF. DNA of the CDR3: TGTGCCAGCATCTCGGGACAGCCCTACGAGCAGTACTTC.

This CDR3 reads CSVLRGGLHGYTF. CDR3 sequence (DNA): TGCAGCGTTCTTAGGGGGGGGCTTCACGGCTACACCTTC. This chain connects TRBV29-1 to TRBJ1-2; D is perhaps TRBD1 (6 bases). V was pared by 5 bases and J by 8 bases, with 18 bases between. Per the germline V gene, CDR1 is SQVTM and CDR2 is ANQGSEA. This CDR3 spans 13 amino acids.

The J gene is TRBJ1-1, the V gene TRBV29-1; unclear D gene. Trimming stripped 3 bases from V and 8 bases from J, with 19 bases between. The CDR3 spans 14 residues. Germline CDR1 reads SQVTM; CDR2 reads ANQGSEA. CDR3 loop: CSVEEGRPAGEAFF. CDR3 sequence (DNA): TGCAGCGTTGAGGAGGGCCGGCCGGCGGGAGAAGCTTTCTTT. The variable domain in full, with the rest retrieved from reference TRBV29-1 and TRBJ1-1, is SAVISQKPSRDICQRGTSLTIQCQVDSQVTMMFWYRQQPGQSLTLIATANQGSEATYESGFVIDKFPISRPNLTFSTLTVSNMSPEDSSIYLCSVEEGRPAGEAFFGQGTRLTVV.

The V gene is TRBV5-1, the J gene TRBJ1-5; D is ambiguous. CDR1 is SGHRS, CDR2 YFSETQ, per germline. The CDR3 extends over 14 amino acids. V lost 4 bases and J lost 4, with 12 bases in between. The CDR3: CASSPVSRNQPQHF. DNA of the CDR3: TGCGCCAGCAGCCCTGTCTCCCGTAATCAGCCCCAGCATTTT. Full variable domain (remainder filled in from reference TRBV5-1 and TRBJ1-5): KAGVTQTPRYLIKTRGQQVTLSCSPISGHRSVSWYQQTPGQGLQFLFEYFSETQRNKGNFPGRFSGRQFSNSRSEMNVSTLELGDSALYLCASSPVSRNQPQHFGDGTRLSIL.

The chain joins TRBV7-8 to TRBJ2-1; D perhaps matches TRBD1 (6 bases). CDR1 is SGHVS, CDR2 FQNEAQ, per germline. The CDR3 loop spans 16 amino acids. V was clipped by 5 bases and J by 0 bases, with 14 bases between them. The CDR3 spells CASSLRGRISYNEQFF. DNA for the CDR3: TGTGCCAGCAGCCTCAGGGGACGAATCTCCTACAATGAGCAGTTCTTC. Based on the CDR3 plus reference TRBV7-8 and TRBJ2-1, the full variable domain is GAGVSQSPRYKVAKRGQDVALRCDPISGHVSLFWYQQALGQGPEFLTYFQNEAQLDKSGLPSDRFFAERPEGSVSTLKIQRTQQEDSAVYLCASSLRGRISYNEQFFGPGTRLTVL.

In DNA form, the CDR3 reads TGCGCCAGCAGCCAAGGTCGACAGGATCTGTACGAGCAGTACTTC. Residues: CASSQGRQDLYEQYF. V is TRBV4-1 and J is TRBJ2-7, with D possibly being TRBD1 (6 bases). The CDR3 is 15 residues long. From germline, CDR1 is MGHRA and CDR2 YSYEKL. V was cut by 1 base and J by 4 bases, with 14 bases left in between.

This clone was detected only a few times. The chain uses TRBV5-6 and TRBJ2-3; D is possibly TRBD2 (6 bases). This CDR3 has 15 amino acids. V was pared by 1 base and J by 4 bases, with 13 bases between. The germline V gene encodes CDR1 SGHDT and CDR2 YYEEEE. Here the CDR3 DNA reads TGTGCCAGCAGCTTGCACGGGGGAGCCGCAGATACGCAGTATTTT. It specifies CASSLHGGAADTQYF.

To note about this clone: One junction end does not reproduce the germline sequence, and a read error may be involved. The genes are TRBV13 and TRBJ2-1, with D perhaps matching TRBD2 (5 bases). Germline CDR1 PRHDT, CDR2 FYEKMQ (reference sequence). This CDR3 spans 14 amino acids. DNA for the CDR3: TGTGCCAGCAGCCTAGGGAGCTCCTACAATGAGCAGTTCTTC. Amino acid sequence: CASSLGSSYNEQFF.

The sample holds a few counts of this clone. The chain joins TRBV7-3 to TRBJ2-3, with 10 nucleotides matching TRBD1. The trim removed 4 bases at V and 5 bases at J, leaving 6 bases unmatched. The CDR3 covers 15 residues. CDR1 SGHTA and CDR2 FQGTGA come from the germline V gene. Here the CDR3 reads CASSSTGGSEDTQYF. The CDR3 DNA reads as TGTGCCAGCAGCTCGACAGGGGGCTCGGAAGATACGCAGTATTTT.

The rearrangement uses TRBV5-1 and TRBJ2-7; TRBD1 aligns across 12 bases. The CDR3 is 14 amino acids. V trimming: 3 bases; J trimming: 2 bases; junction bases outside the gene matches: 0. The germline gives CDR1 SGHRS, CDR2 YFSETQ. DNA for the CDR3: TGCGCCAGCAGCTGGGACAGGGGGCCCTACGAGCAGTACTTC. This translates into CASSWDRGPYEQYF.

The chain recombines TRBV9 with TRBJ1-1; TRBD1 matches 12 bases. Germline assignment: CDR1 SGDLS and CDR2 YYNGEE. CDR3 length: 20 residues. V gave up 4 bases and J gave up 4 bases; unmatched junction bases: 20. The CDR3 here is CASSSPSAVGQGAIGTEAFF. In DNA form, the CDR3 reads TGTGCCAGCAGCTCTCCCTCCGCGGTGGGACAGGGGGCGATTGGCACTGAAGCTTTCTTT.

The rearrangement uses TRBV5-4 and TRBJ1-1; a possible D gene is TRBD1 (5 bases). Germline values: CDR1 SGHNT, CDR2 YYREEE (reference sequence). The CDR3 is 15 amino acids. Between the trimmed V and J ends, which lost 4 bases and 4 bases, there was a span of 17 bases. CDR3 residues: CASSPGGRGGTEAFF. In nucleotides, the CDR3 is TGTGCCAGCAGCCCCGGCGGCCGGGGGGGCACTGAAGCTTTCTTT. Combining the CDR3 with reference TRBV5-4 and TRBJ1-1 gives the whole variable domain ETGVTQSPTHLIKTRGQQVTLRCSSQSGHNTVSWYQQALGQGPQFIFQYYREEENGRGNFPPRFSGLQFPNYSSELNVNALELDDSALYLCASSPGGRGGTEAFFGQGTRLTVV.

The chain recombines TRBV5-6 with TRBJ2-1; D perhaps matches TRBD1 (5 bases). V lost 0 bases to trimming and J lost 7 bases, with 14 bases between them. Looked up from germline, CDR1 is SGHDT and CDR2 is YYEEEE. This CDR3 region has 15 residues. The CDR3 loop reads CASSLGAGSSNEQFF. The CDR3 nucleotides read TGTGCCAGCAGCTTGGGGGCAGGGTCTTCGAATGAGCAGTTCTTC.

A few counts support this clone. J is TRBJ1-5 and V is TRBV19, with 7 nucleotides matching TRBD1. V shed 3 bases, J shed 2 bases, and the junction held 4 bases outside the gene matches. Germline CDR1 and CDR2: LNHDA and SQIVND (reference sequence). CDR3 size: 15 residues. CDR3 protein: CASSMITGGNQPQHF. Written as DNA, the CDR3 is TGTGCCAGTAGTATGATTACAGGGGGCAATCAGCCCCAGCATTTT.